These 19 T cell receptor beta chains came from one sample sequenced in a study of Ad26.COV2.S vaccination and SARS-CoV-2 variants. Documented treatment: around 19 received Ad26.COV2.S at low or high dose, single or two shots; about 5 received placebo; per-sample allocation not given. Specimen acquisition occurred on day 63 following the initial vaccine or placebo injection. The protocol was immunoSEQ multiplex PCR, while the TCRdb copy is restricted to in-frame clones and leaves out a portion. The table lists about 400,000 clones, approximately 83% of them singletons. Sequenced material: peripheral blood, taken in a trial of Ad26.COV2.S vaccine versus placebo. The receptor set was obtained from a person aged 18-65 years who received the Ad26.COV2.S COVID-19 vaccine or a placebo.

The chain employs TRBV30 and TRBJ2-2; 14 nucleotides agree with TRBD2. The germline V gene encodes CDR1 GTSNPN and CDR2 SVGIG (reference sequence). The CDR3 consists of 14 residues. The ends lost 3 bases at V and 7 bases at J; junction bases unmatched: 1. The CDR3 sequence: CAWRTSGRVGELFF. CDR3 DNA: TGTGCCTGGAGGACTAGCGGGAGGGTCGGGGAGCTGTTTTTT.

This clone was picked up a small number of times. The CDR3 loop is CASSPPEFSGELFF. The CDR3 DNA reads TGTGCCAGCTCACCACCTGAGTTTTCCGGGGAGCTGTTTTTT. The chain carries TRBV18 and TRBJ2-2; D remains ambiguous. V lost 0 bases and J 6 bases, leaving 8 bases between the germline ends. This CDR3 contains 14 residues. Per the germline V gene, CDR1 is KGHSH and CDR2 is LQKENI.

This clone was picked up a small number of times. V gene TRBV10-2 combines with J gene TRBJ1-2; D gene uncertain. V dropped 3 bases and J dropped 7 bases, with 12 bases sitting between them. Germline assignment: CDR1 WSHSY and CDR2 SAAADI. The CDR3 consists of 13 residues. CDR3 sequence: CASSDNYLGGYTF. Here the CDR3 DNA reads TGCGCCAGCAGTGACAATTACCTCGGTGGCTACACCTTC.

In its sample, this clone was seen once. This rearrangement joins TRBV7-2 to TRBJ2-7; 7 bases align to TRBD2. Per germline, CDR1 SGHTA and CDR2 FQGNSA. The CDR3 covers 15 residues. J was trimmed by 5 bases and V by 5 bases; bases with no gene match: 12. This CDR3 reads CASSLGWEGSHEQYF. CDR3 nucleotides: TGTGCCAGCAGCCTAGGGTGGGAGGGGTCCCACGAGCAGTACTTC.

The chain links TRBV29-1 to TRBJ2-5; D is undetermined. This CDR3 has 15 amino acids. Germline V CDR1 and CDR2: SQVTM, ANQGSEA. V was shortened by 4 bases and J by 0 bases, with 15 bases between the two germline ends. CDR3 sequence (DNA): TGCAGCGTTGCGGGCGGAATTCTGTACCAAGAGACCCAGTACTTC. It translates to CSVAGGILYQETQYF.

The chain has TRBV5-1 and TRBJ1-2; no clear D gene. The V gene's germline CDR1 is SGHRS and CDR2 YFSETQ. Trimming took 4 bases from V and 7 from J, leaving 11 bases between them. The length of the CDR3 is 12 residues. The CDR3 region has the DNA TGCGCCAGCAGCGAACCTCCCCTTGGCTACACCTTC. Translating gives CASSEPPLGYTF.

Only one count was recorded for this clone. V and J are TRBV27 and TRBJ2-7; no definite D call. The CDR3 is 12 amino acids. The V end lost 5 bases, the J end lost 4 bases, and 9 bases lay between the germline ends. From germline, CDR1 is MNHEY and CDR2 SMNVEV (reference sequence). CDR3 residues: CASSPSPYEQYF. In DNA form, the CDR3 reads TGTGCCAGCAGTCCCTCCCCATACGAGCAGTACTTC.

The chain carries TRBV4-3 and TRBJ2-3, with D unresolved. The CDR3 contains 16 residues. V dropped 2 bases and J dropped 6 bases, with 18 bases sitting between them. Germline CDR1 reads LGHNA; CDR2 reads YSLEER. The CDR3 region is CASSQLDSTVEDTQYF. The CDR3 DNA reads TGCGCCAGCAGCCAACTCGACTCAACGGTCGAGGATACGCAGTATTTT.

The CDR3 is CASSLGLVTAGNTIYF. The CDR3, as DNA: TGTGCCAGCAGCCTTGGGCTAGTTACAGCCGGAAACACCATATATTTT. The rearrangement links TRBV3-1 (or the pseudogene TRBV3-2) to TRBJ1-3; D gene unclear. Germline lookup yields CDR1 LGHDT and CDR2 YNNKEL (reference sequence). The ends were cut back, 4 bases at V and 4 bases at J, with 17 bases in the middle. The CDR3 runs to 16 residues.

The CDR3 loop reads CSVEERDSYNEQFF. The DNA of the CDR3 is TGCAGCGTTGAAGAGAGGGACAGCTACAATGAGCAGTTCTTC. The gene calls are TRBV29-1 and TRBJ2-1; 7 bases match TRBD1. Germline loops: CDR1 SQVTM, CDR2 ANQGSEA. The CDR3 has 14 amino acids. With 0 bases clipped from V and 3 bases from J, the junction kept 2 bases outside the gene matches.

This rearrangement joins TRBV6-2 or TRBV6-3 to TRBJ2-1; tentative D call: TRBD1 (6 bases). V was cut by 8 bases and J by 7 bases, with 15 bases left in between. The CDR3 is 13 amino acids. CDR1 and CDR2 (germline): MNHEY, SVGEGT. CDR3 nucleotides: TGTGCCAGCGGTTCCCCCGACAGGAATGAGCAGTTCTTC. This encodes CASGSPDRNEQFF.

V gene TRBV11-2 combines with J gene TRBJ1-1; D is ambiguous. The V and J ends lost 1 base and 7 bases respectively, with 10 bases between them. The length of the CDR3 is 13 residues. CDR1 and CDR2 (germline): SGHAT, FQNNGV. The CDR3, as DNA: TGTGCCAGCAGCTTAGTCCCGGACTATGAAGCTTTCTTT. Its translation: CASSLVPDYEAFF.

The V and J genes are TRBV24-1 and TRBJ2-7; no definite D call. V lost 5 bases and J 0 bases, leaving 7 bases between the germline ends. The CDR3 extends over 13 amino acids. Germline values: CDR1 KGHDR, CDR2 SFDVKD. The CDR3 here is CATSAESSYEQYF. The DNA for the CDR3 is TGTGCCACCAGTGCAGAAAGCTCCTACGAGCAGTACTTC.

The J gene is TRBJ1-2, the V gene TRBV29-1, with no clear D. This CDR3 has 13 residues. The V gene's germline CDR1 is SQVTM and CDR2 ANQGSEA. V lost 1 base and J lost 8, with 14 bases in between. The CDR3 DNA reads as TGCAGCGTTGAAGTTTTGGTCGGGTCCGGCTACACCTTC. It translates to CSVEVLVGSGYTF.

This clone was counted a single time. This chain joins TRBV4-1 and TRBJ2-7; tentatively, D is TRBD1 or TRBD2 (6 bases each). CDR1 is MGHRA and CDR2 is YSYEKL in the germline V gene. V was cut by 1 base and J by 5 bases, with 9 bases left in between. The length of the CDR3 is 13 residues. CDR3 coding DNA: TGCGCCAGCAGCCAAGTGGGGGGCGACGAGCAGTACTTC. Protein: CASSQVGGDEQYF.

The chain uses TRBV7-6 and TRBJ2-3; no clear D gene. This CDR3 spans 16 amino acids. Germline CDR1 SGHVS, CDR2 FNYEAQ. The ends were cut back, 5 bases at V and 0 bases at J, with 15 bases in the middle. The CDR3 loop is CASSLQMTASTDTQYF. The CDR3 DNA sequence: TGTGCCAGCAGCCTCCAGATGACGGCTAGCACAGATACGCAGTATTTT.

This chain joins TRBV27 and TRBJ2-7; 8 positions match TRBD2. The CDR3 covers 14 residues. Germline lookup yields CDR1 MNHEY and CDR2 SMNVEV (reference sequence). J lost 2 bases, V lost 9 bases, and 9 bases had no gene match. The CDR3 region has the DNA TGTGCCAGTCGATCCGCGGGGGGACCCTACGAGCAGTACTTC. This translates into CASRSAGGPYEQYF.

J is TRBJ1-1 and V is TRBV3-1 (or the pseudogene TRBV3-2), with unresolved D. The CDR3 spans 15 residues. Trimming took 0 bases from V and 0 from J, leaving 8 bases between them. Looked up from germline, CDR1 is LGHDT and CDR2 is YNNKEL (reference sequence). The CDR3 bases are TGTGCCAGCAGCCAAGAGGGTAGGGTGAACACTGAAGCTTTCTTT. Its protein product is CASSQEGRVNTEAFF.

The chain combines TRBV11-3 with TRBJ1-1; 8 bases line up with TRBD1. The CDR3 has 18 amino acids. Germline values: CDR1 SGHNT, CDR2 YENEEA. V gave up 5 bases and J gave up 2 bases; unmatched junction bases: 16. The CDR3 spells CASSVTDRAGEGNTEAFF. CDR3 coding DNA: TGTGCCAGCAGCGTCACGGACAGGGCAGGCGAAGGCAACACTGAAGCTTTCTTT. Based on the CDR3 plus reference TRBV11-3 and TRBJ1-1, the full variable domain is EAGVVQSPRYKIIEKKQPVAFWCNPISGHNTLYWYLQNLGQGPELLIRYENEEAVDDSQLPKDRFSAERLKGVDSTLKIQPAELGDSAVYLCASSVTDRAGEGNTEAFFGQGTRLTVV.